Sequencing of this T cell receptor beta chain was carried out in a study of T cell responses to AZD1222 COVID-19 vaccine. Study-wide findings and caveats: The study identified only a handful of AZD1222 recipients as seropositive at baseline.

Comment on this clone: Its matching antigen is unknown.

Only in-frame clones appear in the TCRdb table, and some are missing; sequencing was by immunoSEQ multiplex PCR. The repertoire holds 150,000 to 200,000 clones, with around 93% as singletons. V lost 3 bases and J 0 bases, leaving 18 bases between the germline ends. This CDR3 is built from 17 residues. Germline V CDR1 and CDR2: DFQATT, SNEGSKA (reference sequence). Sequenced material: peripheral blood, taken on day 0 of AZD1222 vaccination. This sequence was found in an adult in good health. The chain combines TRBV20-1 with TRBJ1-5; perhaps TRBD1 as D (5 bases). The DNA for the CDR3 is TGCAGTGCTAGTTCGGTCAGAGGGGCATATAGCAATCAGCCCCAGCATTTT. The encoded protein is CSASSVRGAYSNQPQHF.